These T cell receptor beta chains were read from a single sample in a study of cytomegalovirus exposure and HLA in healthy donors. Assay used: immunoSEQ multiplex PCR; TCRdb lists only in-frame clones, some missing. The data hold about 130,000 clones, with about two thirds observed a single time. Sequencing was done on a sample of PBMCs. The source is a young man in good health and CMV-seronegative. Each CDR3 is given with its conserved first and last residue. D genes are given only for firm matches. Clone size is shown for a subset of rows, as once, few, many or a class of expanded clone.

D	size	V	J	DNA	CDR3
-	-	TRBV7-2	TRBJ2-3	TGTGCCAGCAGCTTGGTCTCCGGGACTCTTTTCACAGATACGCAGTATTTT	CASSLVSGTLFTDTQYF
TRBD1	few	TRBV9	TRBJ1-2	TGTGCCAGCAGCTTGGGACAGGGGCTTTCTTTCTATGGCTACACCTTC	CASSLGQGLSFYGYTF
-	-	TRBV19	TRBJ1-2	TGTGCCAGTAGTCCCCATGCGCTTCAACAGGGAGAGGATGGCTACACCTTC	CASSPHALQQGEDGYTF
-	-	TRBV6-1	TRBJ1-2	TGTGCCAGCAGTGAGATACGGGGGAGGGGCTACACCTTC	CASSEIRGRGYTF
TRBD1	once	TRBV2	TRBJ1-1	TGTGCCAGCAGTGCCGGGACAGGCTACACTGAAGCTTTCTTT	CASSAGTGYTEAFF
-	few	TRBV18	TRBJ1-5	TGTGCCAGCTCACCCCACTACAATCAGCCCCAGCATTTT	CASSPHYNQPQHF
-	-	TRBV11-3	TRBJ2-7	TGTGCCAGCAGCCCCCTAGGGGAACAGTACTTC	CASSPLGEQYF
TRBD1	-	TRBV5-6	TRBJ1-1	TGTGCCAGCAGCTCCGACAGGGGGGGCATCAACACTGAAGCTTTCTTT	CASSSDRGGINTEAFF
-	-	TRBV5-1	TRBJ2-3	TGCGCCAGCAGTTTCGACGGGACAGATACGCAGTATTTT	CASSFDGTDTQYF
TRBD2	-	TRBV18	TRBJ2-1	TGTGCCAGCTCACTCTCGTCGACTAGCGGGGGGGCGAATGAGCAGTTCTTC	CASSLSSTSGGANEQFF
TRBD1	few	TRBV28	TRBJ2-5	TGTGCCAGCAGGACAGGGGAAAGGGAGACCCAGTACTTC	CASRTGERETQYF
TRBD2	-	TRBV9	TRBJ2-7	TGTGCCAGCAGCGCGGGGACTAGCGGGTTGGGCTACGAGCAGTACTTC	CASSAGTSGLGYEQYF
-	-	TRBV2	TRBJ2-7	TGTGCCAGCCTAGGCTTCCAGAAGGTTGGGCAGTACTTC	CASLGFQKVGQYF
-	-	TRBV6-1	TRBJ1-1	TGTGCCAGCAGTGAATCACCAGGGGATAGTACTGAAGCTTTCTTT	CASSESPGDSTEAFF
-	-	TRBV5-4	TRBJ1-4	TGTGCCAGCAGCCCCCGTGTGGGAGGGGAAAAACTGTTTTTT	CASSPRVGGEKLFF
-	few	TRBV19	TRBJ1-5	TGTGCCAGTACACAGGGATGGAATCAGCCCCAGCATTTT	CASTQGWNQPQHF
TRBD1	-	TRBV6-1	TRBJ2-3	TGTGCCAGCAGTGAAGTAGACAGGGGAACAGATACGCAGTATTTT	CASSEVDRGTDTQYF
-	-	TRBV5-1	TRBJ1-2	TGCGCCAGCAGCCAGGGACATCGGGACTATGGCTACACCTTC	CASSQGHRDYGYTF
TRBD2	-	TRBV5-4	TRBJ2-5	TGTGCCAGCAGCCGAGGACTAGTAGGGGAGACCCAGTACTTC	CASSRGLVGETQYF
TRBD1	-	TRBV28	TRBJ2-7	TGTGCCAGCAGATTTTTTTCTGGGACAGGTTTCTCCTACGAGCAGTACTTC	CASRFFSGTGFSYEQYF
-	-	TRBV7-2	TRBJ1-6	TGTGCCAGCAGCCCTGTCTCCTATAATTCACCCCTCCACTTT	CASSPVSYNSPLHF
TRBD2	few	TRBV5-4	TRBJ2-4	TGTGCCAGCAGCTTGGGTGGGGACTACGAAAACATTCAGTACTTC	CASSLGGDYENIQYF
TRBD2	-	TRBV28	TRBJ2-5	TGTGCCAGCAGTTTAATTCTTCTAGCGGGGGAGAGAGAGACCCAGTACTTC	CASSLILLAGERETQYF
TRBD2	few	TRBV6-6	TRBJ2-3	TGTGCCAGCAGTTCAGCGGGGGGAGTAGATACGCAGTATTTT	CASSSAGGVDTQYF
-	-	TRBV5-1	TRBJ2-1	TGCGCCAGCAGCTTGGTTGGCGGGGGCGATCTTCACTCCTACAATGAGCAGTTCTTC	CASSLVGGGDLHSYNEQFF
TRBD2	-	TRBV27	TRBJ2-7	TGTGCCAGCAGTTTTGGAACTAGCGGGGCCCTACACTACGAGCAGTACTTC	CASSFGTSGALHYEQYF
-	-	TRBV27	TRBJ1-3	TGTGCCAGCAGTTTAAACGGCGGCAGGGAGGCAGGAAACACCATATATTTT	CASSLNGGREAGNTIYF
TRBD1	-	TRBV28	TRBJ1-5	TGTGCCAGCAGTCCAAGGGGGCGCCCTGATCAGCCCCAGCATTTT	CASSPRGRPDQPQHF
TRBD1	-	TRBV9	TRBJ1-5	TGTGCCAGCAGCGCGACAGGGAGCAATCAGCCCCAGCATTTT	CASSATGSNQPQHF
-	once	TRBV27	TRBJ1-5	TGTGCCAGCAGTTACAGGGATAGCAATCAGCCCCAGCATTTT	CASSYRDSNQPQHF